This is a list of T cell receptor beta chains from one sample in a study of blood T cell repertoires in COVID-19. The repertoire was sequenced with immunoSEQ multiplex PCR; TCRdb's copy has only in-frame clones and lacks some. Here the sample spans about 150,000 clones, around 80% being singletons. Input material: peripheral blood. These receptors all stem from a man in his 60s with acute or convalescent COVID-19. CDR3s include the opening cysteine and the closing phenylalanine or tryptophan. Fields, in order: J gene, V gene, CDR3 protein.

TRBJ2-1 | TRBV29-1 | CSGGGNEQFF
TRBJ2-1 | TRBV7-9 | CASSFLGAGEQFF
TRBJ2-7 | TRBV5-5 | CASSAAGTGGYEQYF
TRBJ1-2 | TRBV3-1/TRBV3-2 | CASSQIQGAGGYTF
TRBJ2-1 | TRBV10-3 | CAISDSRGGNEQFF
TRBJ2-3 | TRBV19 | CASSRNYGSPTDTQYF
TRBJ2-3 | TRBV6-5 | CASSYRGGTDTQYF
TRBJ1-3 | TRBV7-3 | CASSSSRDISGNTIYF
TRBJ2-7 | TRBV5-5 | CASSYGDAGNSEQYF
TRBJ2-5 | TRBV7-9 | CASSLGRRETQYF
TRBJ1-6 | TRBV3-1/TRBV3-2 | CASSHGTGASPLHF
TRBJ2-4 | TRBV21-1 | CAPRPGQGAEAKNIQYF
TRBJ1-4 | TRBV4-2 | CASSQFQGAREKLFF
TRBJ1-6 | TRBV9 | CASSPATGIGSPLHF
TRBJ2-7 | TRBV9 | CASSAGPSTGPYEQYF
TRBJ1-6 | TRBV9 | CASSHNQGGNSPLHF
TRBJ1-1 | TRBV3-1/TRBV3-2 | CASRTGNTEAFF
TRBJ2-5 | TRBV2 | CASSRDEAGGPWETQYF
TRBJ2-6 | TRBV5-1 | CASSLGMSSGANVLTF
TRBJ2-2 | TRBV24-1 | CATSDGGAGTGELFF
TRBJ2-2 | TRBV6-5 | CASSSVGASGGELFF
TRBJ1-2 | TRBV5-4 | CASSLPGQGYGYTF
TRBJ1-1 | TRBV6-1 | CASSGRQGLNTEAFF
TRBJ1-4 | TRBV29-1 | CSTQGARGEKLFF
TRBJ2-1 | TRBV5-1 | CASTRTSGSSYNEQFF
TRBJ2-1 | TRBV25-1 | CASSGPGVSEQFF
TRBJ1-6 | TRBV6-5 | CASAEVLRGNSPLHF
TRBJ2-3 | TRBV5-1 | CASSPGLEADTQYF
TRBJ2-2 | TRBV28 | CASSPGTGGELFF
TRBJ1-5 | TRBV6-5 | CASRPGETANQPQHF
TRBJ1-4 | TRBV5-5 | CASSGGPGTGFGGVYEKLFF
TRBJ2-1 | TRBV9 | CASSVAGGDFYNEQFF
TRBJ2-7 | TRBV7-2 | CASSSSGGPFEQYF
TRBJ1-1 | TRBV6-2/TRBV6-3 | CASSLTRGTEAFF
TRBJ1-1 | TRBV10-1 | CASSSRRGTEAFF
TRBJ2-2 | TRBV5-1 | CASSPTGPGPGELFF
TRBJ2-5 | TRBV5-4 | CASSPNAGGGETQYF
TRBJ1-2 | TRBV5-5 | CASSFWDTGTRGYTF
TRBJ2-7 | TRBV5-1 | CASSLARSGTPYEQYF
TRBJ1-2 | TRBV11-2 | CAVPGQGAGYTF
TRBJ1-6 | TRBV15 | CATKEYRESSPLHF
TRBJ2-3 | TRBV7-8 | CASSLPRGTGQVGIGKQYF
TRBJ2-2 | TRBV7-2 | CASSSGQPGTGELFF
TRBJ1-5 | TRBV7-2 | CASRGQGNQPQHF
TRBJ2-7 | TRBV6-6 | CASSYVTGDEQYF
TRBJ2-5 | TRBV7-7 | CASSSGLAGVRETQYF
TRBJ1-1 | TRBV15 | CATSRDREVGRTEAFF
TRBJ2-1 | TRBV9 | CASSVAAYNEQFF
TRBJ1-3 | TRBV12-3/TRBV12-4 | CASTANSGNTIYF
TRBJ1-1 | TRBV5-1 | CASSLGPVGGDTEAFF
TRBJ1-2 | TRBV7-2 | CASSLAGQGYGYTF
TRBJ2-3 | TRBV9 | CASSVGTGTDTQYF
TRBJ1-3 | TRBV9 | CASSPRGIAGNTIYF
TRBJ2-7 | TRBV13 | CASSFRPGQGFKEQYF
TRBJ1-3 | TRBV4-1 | CASSQVPQSGNTIYF